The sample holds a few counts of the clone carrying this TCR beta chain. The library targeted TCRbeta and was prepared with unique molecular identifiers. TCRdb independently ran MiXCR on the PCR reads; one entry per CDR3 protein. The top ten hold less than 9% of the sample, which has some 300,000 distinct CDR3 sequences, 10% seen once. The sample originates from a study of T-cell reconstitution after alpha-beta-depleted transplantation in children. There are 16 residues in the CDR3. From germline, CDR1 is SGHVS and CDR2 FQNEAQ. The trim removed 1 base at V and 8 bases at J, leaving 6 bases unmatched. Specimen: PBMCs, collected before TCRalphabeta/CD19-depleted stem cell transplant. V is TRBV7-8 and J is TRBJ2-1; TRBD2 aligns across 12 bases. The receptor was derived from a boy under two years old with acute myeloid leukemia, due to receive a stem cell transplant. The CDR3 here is CASSLVTSGGGDEQFF. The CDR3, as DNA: TGTGCCAGCAGCTTAGTGACTAGCGGGGGAGGTGATGAGCAGTTCTTC.